Presented here are 32 T cell receptor beta chains from one specimen sequenced in a study of regulatory T cells in long-lasting Graves disease. Time point reported: persistent/refractory GD, antithyroid drugs over 5 years with positive TRAb. Scientists built the TCR library using RNA that was extracted from PBMCs. TCR beta libraries were built with iRepertoire HTBI primers and Arm-PCR of CDR3 regions. A single record per CDR3 protein comes from TCRdb applying MiXCR to the multiplex PCR reads. The sample carries about 310,000 distinct CDR3 sequences, 20% to 25% recorded once. This sample comprised peripheral blood mononuclear cells (PBMCs), obtained when the disease was refractory, from a patient treated with antithyroid drugs. The source of these receptors is a female donor with Graves disease.

This clonotype was detected many times. The chain carries TRBV6-1 and TRBJ2-4; 8 bases line up with TRBD1. The CDR3 length is 13 residues. Germline V lookup: CDR1 MNHNS, CDR2 SASEGT. V was pared by 5 bases and J by 9 bases, with 6 bases of the junction left unmatched. CDR3 in DNA: TGTGCCAGCAGTCAGGGGGCGCGTGGCATTCAGTACTTC. Protein: CASSQGARGIQYF.

The J gene is TRBJ2-5, the V gene TRBV18; 8 bases match TRBD1. Looked up from germline, CDR1 is KGHSH and CDR2 is LQKENI. The CDR3 loop spans 15 amino acids. The V and J ends lost 3 bases and 1 base, in that order; junction bases with no gene match: 4. This CDR3 reads CASSPGQGLQETQYF. DNA of the CDR3: TGTGCCAGCTCACCCGGACAGGGACTCCAAGAGACCCAGTACTTC.

The chain has TRBV3-1 and TRBJ2-2; 7 nucleotides match TRBD2. V lost 2 bases to trimming and J lost 7 bases; unmatched junction nucleotides: 10. Germline assignment: CDR1 LGHDT and CDR2 YNNKEL (reference sequence). The CDR3 is made up of 16 amino acids. The CDR3 DNA follows: TGTGCCAGCAGCCAATCGGGGCGGGAGATCGGCGGGGAGCTGTTTTTT. Translated, it gives CASSQSGREIGGELFF.

This clonotype showed up just a few times. The V gene is TRBV6-1, the J gene TRBJ2-7; 8 positions match TRBD1. Unmatched junction bases numbered 6, after V lost 6 bases and J lost 2 bases. CDR1 is MNHNS, CDR2 SASEGT, per germline. The CDR3 is made up of 14 amino acids. The CDR3 sequence is CASRFGQGTYEQYF. DNA of the CDR3: TGTGCCAGCAGGTTCGGACAGGGCACCTACGAGCAGTACTTC.

The rearrangement links TRBV2 to TRBJ2-2; tentative D call: TRBD1 (6 bases). CDR1 and CDR2 from the germline V gene are SNHLY and FYNNEI. The CDR3 is 17 residues long. The ends were cut back, 4 bases at V and 4 bases at J, with 19 bases in the middle. CDR3 sequence reads: CASSVWQVTGSTGELFF. The CDR3, as DNA: TGTGCCAGCAGTGTTTGGCAGGTGACAGGATCCACCGGGGAGCTGTTTTTT.

V and J are TRBV29-1 and TRBJ2-5; 9 bases align to TRBD2. J lost 4 bases, V lost 5 bases, and 8 bases had no gene match. This CDR3 comprises 14 residues. The germline V gene has CDR1 SQVTM and CDR2 ANQGSEA. As DNA, the CDR3 is TGCAGCGTTTTTGTAGCGGGAGTTCTAGAGACCCAGTACTTC. It translates to CSVFVAGVLETQYF.

The V call is TRBV20-1, the J call TRBJ2-1; D not resolved. The V end lost 3 bases, the J end lost 5 bases, and 8 bases lay between the germline ends. Germline V gene data show CDR1 as DFQATT and CDR2 as SNEGSKA (reference sequence). CDR3 length: 12 amino acids. CDR3 sequence: CSASKGNNEQFF. The CDR3 nucleotides are TGCAGTGCTAGTAAGGGAAACAATGAGCAGTTCTTC.

V is TRBV20-1 and J is TRBJ2-5; D unresolved. Germline lookup yields CDR1 DFQATT and CDR2 SNEGSKA (reference sequence). CDR3 length equals 13 residues. V was shortened by 3 bases and J by 0 bases, with 8 bases between the two germline ends. The CDR3 protein is CSASRWNQETQYF. The CDR3 DNA follows: TGCAGTGCTAGTAGGTGGAACCAAGAGACCCAGTACTTC.

This clonotype was counted at least ten times. The rearrangement uses TRBV6-1 and TRBJ1-6; D is uncertain. This CDR3 contains 15 residues. The V gene lost 3 bases and the J gene lost 7 bases, with 13 bases spanning the gap. Germline V gene lookup returns CDR1 MNHNS and CDR2 SASEGT. CDR3 protein: CASSDWAGKNSPLHF. In DNA, the CDR3 is TGTGCCAGCAGTGACTGGGCGGGGAAAAATTCACCCCTCCACTTT.

This clonotype was detected a few times. A far bigger clonotype differs at one base, so this is likely a read error. The CDR3 nucleotides are TGTGCCATCACCCCCCTGGGGCAGAGACAAGAGAACCAGTACTTC. It encodes CAITPLGQRQENQYF. This chain joins TRBV7-3 and TRBJ2-5, with D maybe TRBD1 (5 bases). This CDR3 contains 15 residues. CDR1 is SGHTA, CDR2 FQGTGA, per germline. The full variable domain, in which reference TRBV7-3 and TRBJ2-5 provide the parts outside the CDR3, is GAGVSQTPSNKVTEKGKYVELRCDPISGHTALYWYRQSLGQGPEFLIYFQGTGAADDSGLPNDRFFAVRPEGSVSTLKIQRTERGDSAVYLCAITPLGQRQENQYFGPGTRLLVL.

V and J are TRBV7-9 and TRBJ2-7; perhaps TRBD1 as D (6 bases). CDR3 length: 14 amino acids. Germline-derived CDR1 and CDR2 are SEHNR and FQNEAQ (reference sequence). V shed 4 bases and J shed 3 bases, with 13 bases lying between them. CDR3 in DNA: TGTGCCAGCAGCTCGGCAGGGGCCCACTACGAGCAGTACTTC. Translated: CASSSAGAHYEQYF.

This clonotype was found many times. This chain joins TRBV5-6 and TRBJ2-7; D may correspond to TRBD1 or TRBD2 (6 bases each). This CDR3 comprises 13 residues. The V end was cut by 6 bases, the J end by 2 bases, with 12 bases between. The germline CDR1 and CDR2 sequences are SGHDT and YYEEEE. The CDR3 spells CASTSGATYEQYF. The CDR3 DNA is TGTGCCAGCACCTCGGGGGCAACCTACGAGCAGTACTTC.

A few counts support this clonotype. J is TRBJ2-6 and V is TRBV7-6; 11 bases agree with TRBD1. Germline CDR1 is SGHVS and CDR2 is FNYEAQ. The CDR3 length is 21 residues. Trimming at V came to 5 bases and at J to 0 bases, leaving 15 bases not matched to a gene. The DNA of the CDR3 is TGTGCCAGCAGCCAGGGCCCCGGGACAGGGGGGGAGAGCTCTGGGGCCAACGTCCTGACTTTC. This gives the protein CASSQGPGTGGESSGANVLTF.

This clonotype was found a few times. V gene TRBV7-9 combines with J gene TRBJ1-5; no definite D call. V was trimmed by 4 bases and J by 4 bases, leaving 5 bases between them. The germline CDR1 and CDR2 sequences are SEHNR and FQNEAQ (reference sequence). CDR3 length equals 12 residues. In DNA, the CDR3 is TGTGCCAGCAGCTGGCAGAATCAGCCCCAGCATTTT. Translated: CASSWQNQPQHF. Full variable domain (remainder filled in from reference TRBV7-9 and TRBJ1-5): DTGVSQNPRHKITKRGQNVTFRCDPISEHNRLYWYRQTLGQGPEFLTYFQNEAQLEKSRLLSDRFSAERPKGSFSTLEIQRTEQGDSAMYLCASSWQNQPQHFGDGTRLSIL.

This clonotype was observed a handful of times. J is TRBJ2-1 and V is TRBV6-1; either TRBD1 or TRBD2 may fit D (5 bases each). The CDR3 has 15 amino acids. CDR1 MNHNS and CDR2 SASEGT come from the germline V gene. V was cut by 5 bases and J by 9 bases, with 20 bases left in between. In nucleotides, the CDR3 is TGTGCCAGCAGTCCCGACGGGGCTAGCCAGGCTGAGCAGTTCTTC. Its protein product is CASSPDGASQAEQFF.

This clonotype was seen many times. The chain's CDR3 is CASGALNTEAFF. CDR3 in DNA: TGTGCCTCAGGGGCCCTGAACACTGAAGCTTTCTTT. The chain joins TRBV30 to TRBJ1-1, with TRBD1 as a possible D gene (6 bases). Trimming removed 7 bases from V and 0 bases from J, with 9 bases in between. The CDR3 spans 12 residues. Per the germline V gene, CDR1 is GTSNPN and CDR2 is SVGIG (reference sequence).

Many counts were recorded for this clonotype. The chain has TRBV28 and TRBJ1-2; no reliable D call. V gave up 5 bases and J gave up 2 bases, with 12 bases separating them. Germline lookup yields CDR1 MDHEN and CDR2 SYDVKM. The CDR3 is 14 amino acids. CDR3 DNA sequence: TGTGCCAGCAGTCTCAGAAGGGTGAACTATGGCTACACCTTC. Its translation: CASSLRRVNYGYTF.

The V call is TRBV4-3, the J call TRBJ1-5; no clear D gene. The CDR3 totals 13 residues. Trimming took off 4 bases at V and 3 bases at J, with 7 bases between the two ends. The germline gives CDR1 LGHNA, CDR2 YSLEER. CDR3 sequence: CASSPRTNQPQHF. The CDR3 nucleotides are TGCGCCAGCAGCCCCAGAACCAATCAGCCCCAGCATTTT.

The table lists this clonotype with a count of one. This chain uses TRBV20-1 with TRBJ1-2; D is uncertain. Trimming shortened V by 5 bases and J by 0 bases, and 10 bases separated the two germline ends. CDR1 is DFQATT, CDR2 SNEGSKA, per germline (reference sequence). The CDR3 extends over 13 amino acids. The DNA of the CDR3 is TGCAGTGCTGAGGCTCACTCTAACTATGGCTACACCTTC. It specifies CSAEAHSNYGYTF.

This clonotype showed up just once. The gene calls are TRBV28 and TRBJ2-3; 9 bases align to TRBD2. Germline trimming cut 3 bases from V and 6 bases from J; bases unmatched to any gene: 19. The CDR3 consists of 19 residues. Germline CDR1 reads MDHEN; CDR2 reads SYDVKM. CDR3 sequence reads: CASSLVKWGGRATPDTQYF. CDR3 nucleotide sequence: TGTGCCAGCAGTTTGGTGAAATGGGGCGGGAGGGCTACTCCTGATACGCAGTATTTT. The whole variable domain, remainder taken from reference TRBV28 and TRBJ2-3, is DVKVTQSSRYLVKRTGEKVFLECVQDMDHENMFWYRQDPGLGLRLIYFSYDVKMKEKGDIPEGYSVSREKKERFSLILESASTNQTSMYLCASSLVKWGGRATPDTQYFGPGTRLTVL.

In the case of this clonotype: It may be a read error: a sequence one base away is much more abundant. CDR3 in DNA: TGTGCCAGCAATTTATATAATTCACCCCTCCACTTT. Translated: CASNLYNSPLHF. The rearrangement uses TRBV27 and TRBJ1-6; D gene ambiguous. Germline CDR1 is MNHEY and CDR2 is SMNVEV (reference sequence). The length of the CDR3 is 12 residues.

Many counts were recorded for this clonotype. The rearrangement links TRBV12-3 or TRBV12-4 to TRBJ2-7; D is unresolved. Trimming stripped 0 bases from V and 3 bases from J, with 3 bases between. The CDR3 spans 12 residues. CDR3 in DNA: TGTGCCAGCAGTTTAGCGGACTACGAGCAGTACTTC. It encodes CASSLADYEQYF.

The chain has TRBV19 and TRBJ1-1; D remains ambiguous. Germline V gene lookup returns CDR1 LNHDA and CDR2 SQIVND (reference sequence). The V end was cut by 6 bases, the J end by 4 bases, with 21 bases between. This CDR3 has 16 amino acids. CDR3 loop: CASSQGPDRAGTEAFF. DNA of the CDR3: TGTGCCAGTAGCCAAGGCCCAGACCGGGCCGGCACTGAAGCTTTCTTT.

The chain employs TRBV7-2 and TRBJ1-1, with D possibly TRBD1 on 6 matching bases. The ends were cut back, 5 bases at V and 10 bases at J, with 26 bases in the middle. The CDR3 runs 16 residues. Germline CDR1 reads SGHTA; CDR2 reads FQGNSA. The CDR3 DNA reads TGTGCCAGCAGCCCTGGTGATCTGGGTACAGGGCGAGGAGCTTTCTTT. It is translated as CASSPGDLGTGRGAFF.

This clonotype was seen only a few times. This chain connects TRBV15 to TRBJ1-1; 7 bases map to TRBD1. The CDR3 sequence is 16 residues long. From germline, CDR1 is LNHNV and CDR2 YYDKDF (reference sequence). The junction had 14 bases not matched to a gene; V was cut back by 0 bases and J by 10 bases. CDR3 residues: CATSRDWKTGRGGAFF. The CDR3 bases are TGTGCCACCAGCAGAGATTGGAAGACAGGGCGGGGGGGAGCTTTCTTT.

This sequence joins TRBV5-1 and TRBJ1-2, with D maybe TRBD1 (6 bases). The CDR3 extends over 14 amino acids. The V gene's germline CDR1 is SGHRS and CDR2 YFSETQ. Trimming took off 0 bases at V and 1 base at J, with 7 bases between the two ends. The CDR3 here is CASSLEGVNYGYTF. The DNA for the CDR3 is TGCGCCAGCAGCTTGGAGGGGGTTAACTATGGCTACACCTTC. Full variable domain (outside the CDR3, taken from reference TRBV5-1 and TRBJ1-2): KAGVTQTPRYLIKTRGQQVTLSCSPISGHRSVSWYQQTPGQGLQFLFEYFSETQRNKGNFPGRFSGRQFSNSRSEMNVSTLELGDSALYLCASSLEGVNYGYTFGSGTRLTVV.

This clonotype was detected a few times. The chain recombines TRBV7-9 with TRBJ2-5, with TRBD2 matching 14 bases. This CDR3 has 17 residues. Germline assignment: CDR1 SEHNR and CDR2 FQNEAQ (reference sequence). Trimming cost V 0 bases and J 5 bases; bases outside gene matches: 5. As DNA, the CDR3 is TGTGCCAGCAGCTTAGCCATGGGACTAGCGGGAGAGGAGACCCAGTACTTC. This encodes CASSLAMGLAGEETQYF.

In this sample, this clonotype turned up a few times. This chain links TRBV7-9 with TRBJ2-5; the D gene is possibly TRBD1 (6 bases). The germline V gene encodes CDR1 SEHNR and CDR2 FQNEAQ (reference sequence). The CDR3 totals 13 residues. Trimming shortened V by 5 bases and J by 4 bases, and 11 bases separated the two germline ends. CDR3 sequence (DNA): TGTGCCAGCAGCAAAACAGGGTTAGAGACCCAGTACTTC. It is translated as CASSKTGLETQYF.

This clonotype was recorded at least ten times. The rearrangement joins TRBV7-9 to TRBJ2-5; 8 bases line up with TRBD1. The germline V gene encodes CDR1 SEHNR and CDR2 FQNEAQ (reference sequence). The ends lost 3 bases at V and 4 bases at J; junction bases unmatched: 4. This CDR3 has 14 residues. The CDR3 region has the DNA TGTGCCAGCAGCTTTTCAGGGGGCGGAGAGACCCAGTACTTC. Translated: CASSFSGGGETQYF.

The chain combines TRBV20-1 with TRBJ1-5, with no clear D. With 0 bases removed from V and 2 bases from J, the gap between germline ends came to 11 bases. The germline CDR1 and CDR2 sequences are DFQATT and SNEGSKA (reference sequence). The CDR3 spans 15 residues. CDR3 sequence (DNA): TGCAGTGCTAGAGATGGGGTGAGGGGCAATCAGCCCCAGCATTTT. It codes for CSARDGVRGNQPQHF.

This clonotype has ten or more counts. V and J are TRBV6-1 and TRBJ2-7; D perhaps matches TRBD1 (5 bases). Per germline, CDR1 MNHNS and CDR2 SASEGT. V was shortened by 7 bases and J by 5 bases, with 21 bases between the two germline ends. The CDR3 spans 15 residues. CDR3 residues: CASTDRGLPLDEQYF. CDR3 in DNA: TGTGCCAGCACCGATAGGGGCCTCCCCCTCGACGAGCAGTACTTC.

The gene calls are TRBV28 and TRBJ1-5, with 10 positions matching TRBD1. This CDR3 contains 13 residues. Germline CDR1 reads MDHEN; CDR2 reads SYDVKM. The trim removed 6 bases at V and 7 bases at J, leaving 3 bases unmatched. The CDR3 is CASRGTGEQPQHF. Written as DNA, the CDR3 is TGTGCCAGCAGGGGGACAGGGGAACAGCCCCAGCATTTT.